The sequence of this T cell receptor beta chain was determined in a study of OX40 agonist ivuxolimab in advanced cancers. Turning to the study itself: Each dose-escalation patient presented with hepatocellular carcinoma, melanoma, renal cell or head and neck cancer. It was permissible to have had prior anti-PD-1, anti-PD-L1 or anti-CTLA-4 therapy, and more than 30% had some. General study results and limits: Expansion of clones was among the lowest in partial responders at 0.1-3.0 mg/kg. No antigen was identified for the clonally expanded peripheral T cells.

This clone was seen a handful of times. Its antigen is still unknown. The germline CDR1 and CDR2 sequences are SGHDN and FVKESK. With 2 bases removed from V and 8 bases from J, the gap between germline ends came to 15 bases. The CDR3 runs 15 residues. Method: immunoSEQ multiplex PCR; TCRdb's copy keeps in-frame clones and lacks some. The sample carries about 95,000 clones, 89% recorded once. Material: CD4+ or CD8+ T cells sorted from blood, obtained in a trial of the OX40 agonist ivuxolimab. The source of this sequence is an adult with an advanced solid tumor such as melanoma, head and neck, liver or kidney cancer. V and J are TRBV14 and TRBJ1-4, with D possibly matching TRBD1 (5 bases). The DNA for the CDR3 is TGTGCCAGCAGCCAACTATCAGGGATCCAGGAAAAACTGTTTTTT. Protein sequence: CASSQLSGIQEKLFF.